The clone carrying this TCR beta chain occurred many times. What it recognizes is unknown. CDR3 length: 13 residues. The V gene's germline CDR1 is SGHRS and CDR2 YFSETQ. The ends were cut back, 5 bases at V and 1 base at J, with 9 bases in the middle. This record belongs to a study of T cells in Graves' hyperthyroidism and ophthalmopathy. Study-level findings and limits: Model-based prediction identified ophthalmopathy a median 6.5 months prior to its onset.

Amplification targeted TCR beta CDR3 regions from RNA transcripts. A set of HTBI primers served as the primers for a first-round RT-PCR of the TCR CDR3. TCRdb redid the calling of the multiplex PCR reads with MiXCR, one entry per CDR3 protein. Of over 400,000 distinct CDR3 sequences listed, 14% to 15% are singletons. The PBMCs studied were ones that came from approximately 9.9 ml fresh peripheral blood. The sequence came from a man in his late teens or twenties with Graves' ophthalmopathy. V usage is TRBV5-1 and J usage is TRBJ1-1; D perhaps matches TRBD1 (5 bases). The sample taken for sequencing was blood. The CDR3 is CASRTAQNTEAFF. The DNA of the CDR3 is TGCGCCAGCAGGACAGCCCAGAACACTGAAGCTTTCTTT.